The sample holds a few counts of the clone carrying this TCR beta chain. Antigen: not known. This CDR3 has 17 residues. Germline V lookup: CDR1 SGHRS, CDR2 YFSETQ. Through a sample-barcoded 5' primer and a J-beta primer mix, a second PCR was run for about 6 to 11 cycles. TCRdb re-analysed the 5' RACE reads in MiXCR, keeping a single row per CDR3 protein. The sample has more than 550,000 distinct CDR3 sequences, about 24% seen once. This record comes from a study of blood T cells in healthy people across ages. Study-level points and caveats: The CMV status of each donor remained undetermined, and this could have confounded shifts in expanded clonotypes.

The chain employs TRBV5-1 and TRBJ2-5; D remains unclear. The J call may be incorrect, as the DNA end agrees better with TRBJ2-1. The origin of this receptor is a man in his 70s in good health. The sequencing sample was made of blood. The CDR3 DNA reads as TGCGCCAGCAGCTTGGGGTCAGGCCCGTTTGGGGTTAATGAGCAGTTCTTC. Protein product: CASSLGSGPFGVNEQFF.